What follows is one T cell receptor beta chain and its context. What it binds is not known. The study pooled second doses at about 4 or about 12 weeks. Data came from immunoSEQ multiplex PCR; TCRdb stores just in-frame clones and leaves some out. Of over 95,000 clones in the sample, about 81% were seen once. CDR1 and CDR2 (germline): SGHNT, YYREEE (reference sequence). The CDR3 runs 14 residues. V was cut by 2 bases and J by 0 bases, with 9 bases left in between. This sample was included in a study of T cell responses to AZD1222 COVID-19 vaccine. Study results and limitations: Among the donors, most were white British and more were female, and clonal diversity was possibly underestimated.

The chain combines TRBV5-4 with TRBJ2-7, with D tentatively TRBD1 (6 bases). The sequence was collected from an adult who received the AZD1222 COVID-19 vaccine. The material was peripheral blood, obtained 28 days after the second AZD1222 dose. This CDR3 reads CASSLGTSSYEQYF. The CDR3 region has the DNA TGTGCCAGCAGCTTAGGGACAAGCTCCTACGAGCAGTACTTC.